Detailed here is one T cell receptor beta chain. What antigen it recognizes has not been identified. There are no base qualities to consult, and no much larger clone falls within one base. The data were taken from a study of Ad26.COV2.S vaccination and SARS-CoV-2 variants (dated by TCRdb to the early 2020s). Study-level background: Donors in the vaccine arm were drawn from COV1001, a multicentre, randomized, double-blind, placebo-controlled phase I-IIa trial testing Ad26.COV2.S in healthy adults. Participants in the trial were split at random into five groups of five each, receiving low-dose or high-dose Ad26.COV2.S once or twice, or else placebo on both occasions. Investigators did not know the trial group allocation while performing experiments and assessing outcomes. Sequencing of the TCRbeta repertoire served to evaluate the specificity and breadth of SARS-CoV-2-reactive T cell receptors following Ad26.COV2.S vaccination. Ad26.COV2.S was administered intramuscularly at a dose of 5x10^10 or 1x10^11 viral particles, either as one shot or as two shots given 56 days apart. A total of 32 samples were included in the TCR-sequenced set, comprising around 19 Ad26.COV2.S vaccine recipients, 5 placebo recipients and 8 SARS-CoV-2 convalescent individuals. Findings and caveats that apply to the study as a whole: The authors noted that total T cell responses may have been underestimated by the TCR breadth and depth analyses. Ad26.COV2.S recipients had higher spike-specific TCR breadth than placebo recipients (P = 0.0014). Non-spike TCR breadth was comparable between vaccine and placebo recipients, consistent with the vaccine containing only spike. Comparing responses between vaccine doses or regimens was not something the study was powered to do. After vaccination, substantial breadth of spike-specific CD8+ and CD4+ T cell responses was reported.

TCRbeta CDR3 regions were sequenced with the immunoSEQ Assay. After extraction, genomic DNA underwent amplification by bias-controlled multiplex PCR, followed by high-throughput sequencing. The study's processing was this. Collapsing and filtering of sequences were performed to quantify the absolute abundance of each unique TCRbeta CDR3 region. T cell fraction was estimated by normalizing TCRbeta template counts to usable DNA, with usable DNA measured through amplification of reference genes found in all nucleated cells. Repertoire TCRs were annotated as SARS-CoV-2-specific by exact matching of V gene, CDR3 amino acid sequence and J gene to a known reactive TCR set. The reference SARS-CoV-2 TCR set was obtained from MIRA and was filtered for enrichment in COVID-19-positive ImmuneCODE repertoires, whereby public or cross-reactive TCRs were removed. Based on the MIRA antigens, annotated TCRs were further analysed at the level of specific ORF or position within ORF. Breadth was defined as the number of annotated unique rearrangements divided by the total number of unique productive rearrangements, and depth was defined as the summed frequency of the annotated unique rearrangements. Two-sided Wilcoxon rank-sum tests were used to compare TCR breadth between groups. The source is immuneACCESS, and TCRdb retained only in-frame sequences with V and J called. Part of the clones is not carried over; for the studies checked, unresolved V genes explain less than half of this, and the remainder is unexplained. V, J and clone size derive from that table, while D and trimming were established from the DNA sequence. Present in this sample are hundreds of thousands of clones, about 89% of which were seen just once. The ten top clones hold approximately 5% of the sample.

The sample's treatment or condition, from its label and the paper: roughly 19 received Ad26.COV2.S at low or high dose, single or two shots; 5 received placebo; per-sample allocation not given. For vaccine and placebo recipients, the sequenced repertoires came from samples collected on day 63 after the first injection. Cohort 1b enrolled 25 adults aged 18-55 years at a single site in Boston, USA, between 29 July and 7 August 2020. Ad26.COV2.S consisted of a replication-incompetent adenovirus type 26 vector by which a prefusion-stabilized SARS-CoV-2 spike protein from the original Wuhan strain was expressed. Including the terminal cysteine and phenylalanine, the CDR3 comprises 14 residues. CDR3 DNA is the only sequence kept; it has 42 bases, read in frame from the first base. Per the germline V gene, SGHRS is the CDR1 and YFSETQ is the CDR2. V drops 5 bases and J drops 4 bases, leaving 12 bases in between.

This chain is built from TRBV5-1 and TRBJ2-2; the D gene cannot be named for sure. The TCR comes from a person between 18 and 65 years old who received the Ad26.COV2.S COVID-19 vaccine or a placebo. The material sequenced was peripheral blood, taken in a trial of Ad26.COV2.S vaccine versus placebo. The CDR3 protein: CASSDQLVTGELFF. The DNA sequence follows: TGCGCCAGCAGTGATCAGCTCGTCACCGGGGAGCTGTTTTTT.